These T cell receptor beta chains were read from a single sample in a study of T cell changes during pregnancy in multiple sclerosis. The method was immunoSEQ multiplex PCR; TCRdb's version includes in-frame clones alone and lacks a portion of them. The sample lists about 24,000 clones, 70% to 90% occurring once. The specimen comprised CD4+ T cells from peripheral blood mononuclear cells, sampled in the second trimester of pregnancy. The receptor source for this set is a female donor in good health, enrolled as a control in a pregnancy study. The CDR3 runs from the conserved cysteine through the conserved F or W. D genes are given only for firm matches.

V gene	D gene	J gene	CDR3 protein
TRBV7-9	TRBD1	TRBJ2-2	CASSLAGTGGVELFF
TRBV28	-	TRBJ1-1	CASSPRGRGNTEAFF
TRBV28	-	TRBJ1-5	CASRSTFSQPQHF
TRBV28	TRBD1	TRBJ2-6	CASTLAHFAPGQDSGANVLTF
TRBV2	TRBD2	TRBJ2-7	CASRPLAGGTYEQYF
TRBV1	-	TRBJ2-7	CTSSQDPLARYEQYF
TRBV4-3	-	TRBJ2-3	CASSHSGADTQYF
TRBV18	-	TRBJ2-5	CASLVTGETQYF
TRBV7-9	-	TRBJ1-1	CASSFSTGEAFF
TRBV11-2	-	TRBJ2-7	CASRWGQGRAEQYF
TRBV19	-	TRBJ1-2	CASSEGRANYGYTF
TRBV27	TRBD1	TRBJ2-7	CASSFSRQGREQYF
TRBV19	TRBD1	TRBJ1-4	CASSDGTGDEKLFF
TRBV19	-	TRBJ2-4	CASSAPTGSYKNIQYF